Listed here are 10 T cell receptor beta chains from one sample, sequenced in a study of identical twins. TCRdb recomputed calls from the 5' RACE reads with MiXCR, one row per CDR3 protein. The table has roughly 540,000 distinct CDR3 sequences, 20% to 25% seen once. Another study also made use of these data, one on T cells expressing NK-cell markers.

Sequencing was carried out using CD4+ T cells sorted from blood. All receptors come from a woman between 18 and 30 years old in good health.

This clonotype was seen more than once but under ten times. The chain joins TRBV10-3 to TRBJ1-5; no clear D. Germline V lookup: CDR1 ENHRY, CDR2 SYGVKD. The V and J ends lost 3 bases and 0 bases respectively, with 12 bases between them. This CDR3 is built from 16 residues. CDR3 DNA sequence: TGTGCCATCAGTGAACAAGCCTCAGATAGCAATCAGCCCCAGCATTTT. Its translation: CAISEQASDSNQPQHF.

The rearrangement uses TRBV6-1 and TRBJ1-1, with D hard to call. The CDR3 totals 14 residues. Germline values: CDR1 MNHNS, CDR2 SASEGT. Trimming left V 8 bases short and J 4 bases short, with 17 bases between. CDR3 sequence: CASSWVGLTTEAFF. Written as DNA, the CDR3 is TGTGCCAGCTCATGGGTGGGTCTGACCACTGAAGCTTTCTTT.

This clonotype has a count of ten or more. The CDR3 nucleotides read TGTGCCAGCAGTTCCGTGGGCGCGGAGACCCAGTACTTC. This gives the protein CASSSVGAETQYF. The gene calls are TRBV12-3 or TRBV12-4 and TRBJ2-5, with unresolved D. The V end was cut by 4 bases, the J end by 5 bases, with 11 bases between. This CDR3 contains 13 residues.

The chain is built from TRBV20-1 and TRBJ2-7; unclear D gene. The CDR3 is 13 amino acids. V was clipped by 6 bases and J by 1 base, with 13 bases between them. Germline values: CDR1 DFQATT, CDR2 SNEGSKA (reference sequence). CDR3: CSATPPGSYEQYF. For the CDR3, the DNA is TGCAGTGCCACCCCCCCGGGTTCCTACGAGCAGTACTTC.

A few counts support this clonotype. This chain joins TRBV6-2 or TRBV6-3 and TRBJ2-4; the match to TRBD1 covers 7 bases. Germline CDR1 is MNHEY and CDR2 is SVGEGT. CDR3 length: 11 amino acids. Losses at the gene ends were 8 bases for V and 7 bases for J; bases not matched to a gene: 2. CDR3 nucleotide sequence: TGTGCCAGCGCGGACAGGAACATTCAGTACTTC. Amino acids: CASADRNIQYF.

The chain is built from TRBV20-1 and TRBJ1-4; a possible D gene is TRBD1 (6 bases). Trimming removed 5 bases at V and 0 bases at J, with 10 bases between. Germline CDR1 reads DFQATT; CDR2 reads SNEGSKA (reference sequence). This CDR3 has 14 amino acids. The chain's CDR3 is CSARQVATNEKLFF. CDR3 DNA: TGCAGTGCTCGACAGGTTGCAACTAATGAAAAACTGTTTTTT.

This clonotype has a handful of counts. The chain uses TRBV6-2 or TRBV6-3 and TRBJ2-2, with D possibly TRBD1 on 6 matching bases. Germline V gene data show CDR1 as MNHEY and CDR2 as SVGEGT. Trimming took off 5 bases at V and 3 bases at J, with 10 bases between the two ends. The CDR3 is 14 residues long. The CDR3 DNA follows: TGTGCCAGCAGTAAACAGGGTCACACCGGGGAGCTGTTTTTT. Its translation is CASSKQGHTGELFF.

This clonotype was counted only a few times. The chain joins TRBV3-1 to TRBJ2-7; 11 bases line up with TRBD1. Germline CDR1 reads LGHDT; CDR2 reads YNNKEL (reference sequence). The CDR3 runs 16 residues. Trimming cost V 2 bases and J 2 bases; bases outside gene matches: 5. CDR3 amino acids: CASSQPPGQGAYEQYF. The DNA for the CDR3 is TGTGCCAGCAGCCAACCGCCGGGACAGGGGGCCTACGAGCAGTACTTC.

The chain carries TRBV6-6 and TRBJ2-1, with no clear D. Germline assignment: CDR1 MNHNY and CDR2 SVGAGI (reference sequence). Trimming pared 1 base from V and 10 bases from J, leaving 5 bases between. There are 11 residues in the CDR3. CDR3: CASSYFVEQFF. DNA of the CDR3: TGTGCCAGCAGTTACTTCGTAGAGCAGTTCTTC.

The chain has TRBV12-3 or TRBV12-4 and TRBJ2-7, with a possible D match to TRBD1 (6 bases). The germline V and J ends were trimmed by 5 bases and 3 bases, with 11 bases remaining between them. This CDR3 is built from 13 residues. Here the CDR3 reads CASSPGQFYEQYF. The CDR3 DNA follows: TGTGCCAGCAGTCCCGGACAGTTCTACGAGCAGTACTTC.